One sample yielded the 25 T cell receptor beta chains listed below, sequenced in a study of CD8 T cells in Susac syndrome. The authors reverse transcribed roughly 0.5 to 1 ug RNA with random hexamers. TCRdb redid the calling of the immunoSEQ multiplex PCR reads with MiXCR, one entry per CDR3 protein. The sample yields about 210,000 distinct CDR3 sequences, around 96% seen once. Sequencing was done on a sample of CD4+ T cells from PBMCs. These receptors were obtained from a human donor with multiple sclerosis.

This chain connects TRBV28 to TRBJ2-1; D unclear. V lost 8 bases to trimming and J lost 0 bases, with 17 bases between them. CDR3 length: 16 amino acids. Per germline, CDR1 MDHEN and CDR2 SYDVKM. The CDR3 nucleotides are TGTGCCAGCGTCCTCTCAGTGCCCAGCTCCTACAATGAGCAGTTCTTC. Protein sequence: CASVLSVPSSYNEQFF. The full variable domain, with the rest looked up from reference TRBV28 and TRBJ2-1, is DVKVTQSSRYLVKRTGEKVFLECVQDMDHENMFWYRQDPGLGLRLIYFSYDVKMKEKGDIPEGYSVSREKKERFSLILESASTNQTSMYLCASVLSVPSSYNEQFFGPGTRLTVL.

The chain carries TRBV11-2 and TRBJ2-3; the D is unclear. This CDR3 is 16 amino acids long. V was shortened by 5 bases and J by 2 bases, with 17 bases between the two germline ends. CDR1 and CDR2 (germline): SGHAT, FQNNGV. This CDR3 reads CASSNYALTSTDTQYF. CDR3 DNA: TGTGCCAGCAGCAACTACGCCCTCACTTCCACAGATACGCAGTATTTT. The full variable domain, its missing parts supplied by reference TRBV11-2 and TRBJ2-3, is EAGVAQSPRYKIIEKRQSVAFWCNPISGHATLYWYQQILGQGPKLLIQFQNNGVVDDSQLPKDRFSAERLKGVDSTLKIQPAKLEDSAVYLCASSNYALTSTDTQYFGPGTRLTVL.

The chain combines TRBV5-1 with TRBJ2-1; TRBD2 is a possible D gene (5 bases). CDR1 is SGHRS, CDR2 YFSETQ, per germline. This CDR3 spans 14 amino acids. The germline V and J ends were trimmed by 0 bases and 8 bases, with 12 bases remaining between them. The DNA for the CDR3 is TGCGCCAGCAGCTTGGTAACAGCGGTCGATGAGCAGTTCTTC. Protein: CASSLVTAVDEQFF.

V gene TRBV18 combines with J gene TRBJ2-7; 7 bases match TRBD1. The CDR3 has 14 amino acids. V shed 1 base, J shed 3 bases, and the junction held 3 bases outside the gene matches. Germline V gene sequence: CDR1 KGHSH, CDR2 LQKENI. The CDR3 reads CASSPLDRNYEQYF. The CDR3 DNA reads as TGTGCCAGCTCACCACTGGACAGGAACTACGAGCAGTACTTC.

The V gene is TRBV9, the J gene TRBJ1-5; D is uncertain. Germline V CDR1 and CDR2: SGDLS, YYNGEE. V was shortened by 0 bases and J by 7 bases, with 8 bases between the two germline ends. This CDR3 region has 13 residues. The CDR3 here is CASSVDSVQPQHF. CDR3 nucleotide sequence: TGTGCCAGCAGCGTAGATTCAGTCCAGCCCCAGCATTTT. Looking up the rest from reference TRBV9 and TRBJ1-5 gives the full variable domain: DSGVTQTPKHLITATGQRVTLRCSPRSGDLSVYWYQQSLDQGLQFLIQYYNGEERAKGNILERFSAQQFPDLHSELNLSSLELGDSALYFCASSVDSVQPQHFGDGTRLSIL.

The V gene is TRBV18, the J gene TRBJ1-2; maybe TRBD1 (5 bases). Germline V gene data show CDR1 as KGHSH and CDR2 as LQKENI. The CDR3 spans 14 residues. The V gene lost 4 bases and the J gene lost 5 bases, with 14 bases spanning the gap. CDR3 DNA sequence: TGTGCCAGCTCACTTGGACAAGTGGATTATGGCTACACCTTC. The encoded protein is CASSLGQVDYGYTF. Full variable domain (remainder filled in from reference TRBV18 and TRBJ1-2): NAGVMQNPRHLVRRRGQEARLRCSPMKGHSHVYWYRQLPEEGLKFMVYLQKENIIDESGMPKERFSAEFPKEGPSILRIQQVVRGDSAAYFCASSLGQVDYGYTFGSGTRLTVV.

This chain joins TRBV29-1 and TRBJ2-7, with 7 nucleotides matching TRBD1. V was clipped by 7 bases and J by 5 bases; unmatched bases: 8. From germline, CDR1 is SQVTM and CDR2 ANQGSEA. This CDR3 comprises 12 residues. CDR3 bases: TGCAGCGGATCGGGACAGAGTGACGAGCAGTACTTC. Encoded protein: CSGSGQSDEQYF.

This clonotype was seen more than once but under ten times. The V and J genes are TRBV28 and TRBJ2-1; D gene ambiguous. The CDR3 contains 12 residues. V was cut by 1 base and J by 7 bases, with 5 bases left in between. Germline loops: CDR1 MDHEN, CDR2 SYDVKM. CDR3 sequence: CASSLLRNEQFF. The CDR3 bases are TGTGCCAGCAGTTTATTAAGGAATGAGCAGTTCTTC.

This clonotype was seen a single time. The chain joins TRBV7-9 to TRBJ2-7; no clear D gene. V was trimmed by 0 bases and J by 7 bases, leaving 13 bases between them. The CDR3 loop spans 14 amino acids. Looked up from germline, CDR1 is SEHNR and CDR2 is FQNEAQ (reference sequence). The CDR3 loop is CASSLAGSGREQYF. CDR3 coding DNA: TGTGCCAGCAGCTTAGCGGGGTCCGGGCGTGAGCAGTACTTC.

The CDR3 here is CSAREGRDEQFF. As DNA, the CDR3 is TGCAGTGCTAGAGAAGGGAGAGATGAGCAGTTCTTC. The rearrangement joins TRBV20-1 to TRBJ2-1; TRBD2 is a possible D gene (5 bases). CDR1 is DFQATT, CDR2 SNEGSKA, per germline (reference sequence). V was pared by 0 bases and J by 8 bases, with 8 bases between. The CDR3 extends over 12 amino acids.

This clonotype has a single count. The V gene is TRBV5-1, the J gene TRBJ2-1; the D is unclear. Germline-derived CDR1 and CDR2 are SGHRS and YFSETQ. There are 13 residues in the CDR3. Deletions cut 3 bases from V and 6 bases from J, with 10 bases between. The CDR3 protein is CASSSARINEQFF. CDR3 sequence (DNA): TGCGCCAGCAGCTCAGCTCGGATCAATGAGCAGTTCTTC.

CDR3 in amino acids: CAINISPNRQETQYF. The CDR3 coding sequence is TGTGCCATCAACATTTCACCGAACCGACAAGAGACCCAGTACTTC. V and J are TRBV10-3 and TRBJ2-5, with no clear D. The germline V gene encodes CDR1 ENHRY and CDR2 SYGVKD. CDR3 length equals 15 residues. V lost 7 bases and J 2 bases, leaving 17 bases between the germline ends.

The chain carries TRBV3-1 and TRBJ2-3; D is undetermined. CDR3 length: 13 amino acids. V shed 1 base and J shed 3 bases, with 5 bases lying between them. Germline-derived CDR1 and CDR2 are LGHDT and YNNKEL (reference sequence). CDR3 bases: TGTGCCAGCAGCCAAGTCAGGACAGATACGCAGTATTTT. It is translated as CASSQVRTDTQYF.

The chain uses TRBV29-1 and TRBJ2-1; D gene ambiguous. This CDR3 contains 13 residues. Germline V lookup: CDR1 SQVTM, CDR2 ANQGSEA. V was shortened by 4 bases and J by 0 bases, with 7 bases between the two germline ends. CDR3 DNA: TGCAGCGTTGGCGGTAGCTCCTACAATGAGCAGTTCTTC. Its protein is CSVGGSSYNEQFF.

The V gene is TRBV9, the J gene TRBJ1-2; a possible D gene is TRBD1 (5 bases). V lost 4 bases to trimming and J lost 3 bases, with 16 bases between them. Germline CDR1 SGDLS, CDR2 YYNGEE. The CDR3 loop spans 15 amino acids. CDR3 protein: CASSPRDPPDYGYTF. DNA for the CDR3: TGTGCCAGCAGCCCAAGGGACCCGCCGGACTATGGCTACACCTTC.

J is TRBJ1-2 and V is TRBV28, with D possibly being TRBD1 (5 bases). CDR3 length: 13 residues. V was clipped by 7 bases and J by 0 bases, with 9 bases between them. Germline CDR1 MDHEN, CDR2 SYDVKM. Written as DNA, the CDR3 is TGTGCCAGCACTCAAGGGGCTAACTATGGCTACACCTTC. It specifies CASTQGANYGYTF.

The chain carries TRBV7-8 and TRBJ2-2, with D maybe TRBD1 (5 bases). V lost 5 bases, J lost 0 bases, and 10 bases lay in between. Looked up from germline, CDR1 is SGHVS and CDR2 is FQNEAQ. CDR3 length: 15 residues. In DNA form, the CDR3 reads TGTGCCAGCAGCGTGACAGAAACGAACACCGGGGAGCTGTTTTTT. It yields the protein CASSVTETNTGELFF.

Only a few counts were recorded for this clonotype. The chain uses TRBV7-2 and TRBJ1-6; unclear D gene. The V gene's germline CDR1 is SGHTA and CDR2 FQGNSA. Between the trimmed V and J ends, which lost 5 bases and 6 bases, there was a span of 5 bases. This CDR3 has 12 amino acids. The CDR3 is CASSILNSPLHF. The CDR3 DNA reads TGTGCCAGCAGCATTCTTAATTCACCCCTCCACTTT. Full variable domain (rest looked up from reference TRBV7-2 and TRBJ1-6): GAGVSQSPSNKVTEKGKDVELRCDPISGHTALYWYRQSLGQGLEFLIYFQGNSAPDKSGLPSDRFSAERTGGSVSTLTIQRTQQEDSAVYLCASSILNSPLHFGNGTRLTVT.

This chain uses TRBV12-3 or TRBV12-4 with TRBJ2-5; TRBD1 agrees at 7 bases. This CDR3 contains 17 residues. The trim removed 8 bases at V and 0 bases at J, leaving 15 bases unmatched. CDR3 residues: CASSKGGFRVDQETQYF. CDR3 in DNA: TGTGCCAGCTCCAAAGGGGGCTTCAGGGTAGACCAAGAGACCCAGTACTTC.

The rearrangement uses TRBV27 and TRBJ2-7; the match to TRBD2 covers 7 bases. CDR1 MNHEY and CDR2 SMNVEV come from the germline V gene (reference sequence). This CDR3 comprises 15 residues. Trimming cost V 2 bases and J 5 bases; bases outside gene matches: 9. CDR3 bases: TGTGCCAGCAGTTTAGGAGGGAGGGCCGCCCACGAGCAGTACTTC. This sequence encodes CASSLGGRAAHEQYF.

The gene calls are TRBV27 and TRBJ1-2; unclear D gene. The V gene's germline CDR1 is MNHEY and CDR2 SMNVEV (reference sequence). V was shortened by 2 bases and J by 5 bases, with 9 bases between the two germline ends. This CDR3 is 13 amino acids long. Written as DNA, the CDR3 is TGTGCCAGCAGTTTACGGCCCTCGTATGGCTACACCTTC. It encodes CASSLRPSYGYTF.

This clonotype is a singleton in its sample. CDR3 amino acids: CASSRDATYEQYF. Here the CDR3 DNA reads TGTGCCAGCTCACGGGACGCTACCTACGAGCAGTACTTC. This rearrangement joins TRBV18 to TRBJ2-7; TRBD1 or TRBD2 may be the D gene (5 bases each). Trimming cost V 4 bases and J 2 bases, with 9 bases left between them. Germline loops: CDR1 KGHSH, CDR2 LQKENI. The CDR3 has 13 amino acids.

V usage is TRBV2 and J usage is TRBJ1-2; 10 nucleotides align to TRBD1. The length of the CDR3 is 13 residues. Germline-derived CDR1 and CDR2 are SNHLY and FYNNEI. The trim removed 5 bases at V and 8 bases at J, leaving 5 bases unmatched. CDR3 residues: CASSPGTGEGYTF. The CDR3 DNA follows: TGTGCCAGCAGTCCCGGGACAGGGGAAGGCTACACCTTC.

This chain links TRBV20-1 with TRBJ2-1; D not resolved. CDR3 size: 15 residues. V was shortened by 5 bases and J by 0 bases, with 14 bases between the two germline ends. Germline values: CDR1 DFQATT, CDR2 SNEGSKA (reference sequence). The CDR3 reads CSASPTISSYNEQFF. CDR3 coding DNA: TGCAGTGCTTCCCCAACTATAAGCTCCTACAATGAGCAGTTCTTC.

The chain carries TRBV3-1 and TRBJ2-3; D possibly uses TRBD1 or TRBD2 (6 bases each). The CDR3 is 15 residues long. Germline lookup yields CDR1 LGHDT and CDR2 YNNKEL (reference sequence). Trimming left V 4 bases short and J 5 bases short, with 16 bases between. CDR3 protein: CASSPPGAGRDTQYF. The CDR3 nucleotides read TGTGCCAGCAGCCCCCCGGGGGCTGGAAGAGATACGCAGTATTTT.